The rows below give T cell receptor beta chains drawn from one sample of a study of T cell responses to AZD1222 COVID-19 vaccine. Some clones are missing from TCRdb's copy, which holds only in-frame ones; the method was immunoSEQ multiplex PCR. The sample lists over 100,000 clones, about nine tenths seen once, with 6.3% in the top ten. Sequences were derived from peripheral blood, sampled on day 0 of AZD1222 vaccination. The receptors were gathered from an adult in good health. Each CDR3 is given with its conserved first and last residue. A D gene is named only where the DNA matches it firmly. A row's size may be missing; if present it is once, few, many or a size class.

TRBJ1-4,.,TRBV11-2,.,CASSPSEGVREKLFF,TGTGCCAGCAGCCCGAGCGAAGGGGTACGTGAAAAACTGTTTTTT
TRBJ1-5,.,TRBV6-5,.,CASIDWTHSNQPQHF,TGTGCCAGCATAGATTGGACTCATAGCAATCAGCCCCAGCATTTT
TRBJ1-2,.,TRBV5-1,.,CASSLDAYGYTF,TGCGCCAGCAGCTTGGACGCCTATGGCTACACCTTC
TRBJ2-7,.,TRBV27,TRBD2,CASSPTSPGLAGGRTYEQYF,TGTGCCAGCAGTCCAACCTCACCGGGACTAGCGGGGGGACGGACCTACGAGCAGTACTTC
TRBJ1-5,.,TRBV27,.,CASSTTNFNQPQHF,TGTGCCAGCAGTACGACAAACTTCAATCAGCCCCAGCATTTT
TRBJ2-1,.,TRBV14,.,CASSQDSSYNEQFF,TGTGCCAGCAGCCAGGACAGCTCCTACAATGAGCAGTTCTTC
TRBJ2-2,.,TRBV11-3,.,CASSLDWDGGTGELFF,TGTGCCAGCAGCTTAGATTGGGACGGGGGCACCGGGGAGCTGTTTTTT
TRBJ1-1,.,TRBV19,TRBD1,CARGGQGETEAFF,TGTGCCAGGGGGGGACAGGGGGAAACTGAAGCTTTCTTT
TRBJ1-1,.,TRBV7-2,.,CASSLGAPTEAFF,TGTGCCAGCAGCTTGGGGGCGCCCACTGAAGCTTTCTTT
TRBJ2-1,.,TRBV6-1,TRBD1,CASSDGDRPYNEQFF,TGTGCCAGCAGTGATGGGGACAGGCCTTACAATGAGCAGTTCTTC
TRBJ2-2,.,TRBV19,.,CASSTGVTGELFF,TGTGCCAGTAGTACAGGCGTCACCGGGGAGCTGTTTTTT
TRBJ2-3,.,TRBV7-9,TRBD1,CASSRDRGPTDTQYF,TGTGCCAGCAGCCGCGACAGGGGACCCACAGATACGCAGTATTTT
TRBJ1-2,once,TRBV12-5,TRBD1,CASGLDRGNYGYTF,TGTGCTAGTGGTTTGGACAGGGGGAACTATGGCTACACCTTC
TRBJ1-1,.,TRBV18,.,CASSPQLNTEAFF,TGTGCCAGCTCACCACAGCTTAACACTGAAGCTTTCTTT